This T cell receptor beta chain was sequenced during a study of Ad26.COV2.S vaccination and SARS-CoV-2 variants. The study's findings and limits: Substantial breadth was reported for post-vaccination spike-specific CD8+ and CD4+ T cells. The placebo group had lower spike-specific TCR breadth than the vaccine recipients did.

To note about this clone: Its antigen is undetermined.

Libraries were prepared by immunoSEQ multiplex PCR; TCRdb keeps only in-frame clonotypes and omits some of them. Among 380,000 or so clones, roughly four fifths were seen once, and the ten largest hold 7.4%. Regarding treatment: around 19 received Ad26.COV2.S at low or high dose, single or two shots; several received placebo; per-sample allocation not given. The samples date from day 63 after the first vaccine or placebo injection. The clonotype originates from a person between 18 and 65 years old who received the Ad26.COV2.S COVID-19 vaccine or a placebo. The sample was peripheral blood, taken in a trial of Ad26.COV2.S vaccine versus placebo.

CDR3 sequence (DNA): TGTGCCAGCAGCTTAGTCGCAGGGCGGGACACTGAAGCTTTCTTT. Encoded protein: CASSLVAGRDTEAFF. This sequence joins TRBV7-3 and TRBJ1-1, with a weak D call TRBD1 (5 bases). Germline CDR1 SGHTA, CDR2 FQGTGA. The CDR3 has 15 amino acids. Trimming pared 2 bases from V and 3 bases from J, leaving 13 bases between.